The 3 T cell receptor beta chains given below trace back to one sample, sequenced in a study of technical replicates of blood from a handful of donors. The protocol was immunoSEQ multiplex PCR, while the TCRdb copy is restricted to in-frame clones and leaves out a portion. Of 65,000 to 90,000 clones detected, 80% to 90% appear once; the ten largest clones hold 4.8%. Sample: PBMCs. Receptors originate from a human donor in good health. Some clones in this sample may be carry-over from other donors' samples.

The DNA of the CDR3 is TGCGCCAGCAGCCAAGTGAGCGGGCGCACAGATACGCAGTATTTT. Translated: CASSQVSGRTDTQYF. The V gene is TRBV4-1, the J gene TRBJ2-3; maybe TRBD2 (6 bases). The CDR3 is 15 amino acids. CDR1 is MGHRA, CDR2 YSYEKL, per germline. The V and J ends lost 1 base and 1 base respectively, with 9 bases between them.

This clone was seen only once. The rearrangement links TRBV6-1 to TRBJ2-7; possible D gene TRBD1, 6 bases. V gave up 6 bases and J gave up 4 bases, with 10 bases separating them. CDR3 size: 12 residues. CDR1 and CDR2 from the germline V gene are MNHNS and SASEGT. The CDR3 sequence: CASRAQGYEQYF. The CDR3, as DNA: TGTGCCAGCAGGGCCCAGGGGTACGAGCAGTACTTC.

This sequence joins TRBV6-5 and TRBJ2-7, with TRBD2 matching 9 bases. Per germline, CDR1 MNHEY and CDR2 SVGAGI. The CDR3 is made up of 14 amino acids. V lost 6 bases, J lost 3 bases, and 6 bases stayed unmatched. CDR3 in amino acids: CASRPGTSSYEQYF. CDR3 sequence (DNA): TGTGCCAGCAGGCCCGGGACTAGCAGCTACGAGCAGTACTTC.